The 9 T cell receptor beta chains given below trace back to one sample, sequenced in a study of T cell responses to AZD1222 COVID-19 vaccine. Method: immunoSEQ multiplex PCR; TCRdb's copy keeps in-frame clones and lacks some. The sample carries around 70,000 clones, roughly 90% recorded once. Material: peripheral blood, obtained on day 0 of AZD1222 vaccination. Receptors originate from an adult in good health.

The chain links TRBV11-2 to TRBJ1-4; TRBD1 matches at 8 bases. The germline V gene has CDR1 SGHAT and CDR2 FQNNGV. There are 17 residues in the CDR3. After removal of 4 bases from V and 3 bases from J, the junction contained 10 bases not matched to a gene. Written as DNA, the CDR3 is TGTGCCAGCAGCTCTCACCGACAGGGGAAGTCTAATGAAAAACTGTTTTTT. Amino acid sequence: CASSSHRQGKSNEKLFF.

The chain employs TRBV7-8 and TRBJ1-5, with D perhaps TRBD1 (6 bases). V lost 2 bases, J lost 4 bases, and 6 bases lay in between. Germline lookup yields CDR1 SGHVS and CDR2 FQNEAQ. The CDR3 is 13 residues long. The CDR3 loop reads CASSLQGNQPQHF. DNA for the CDR3: TGTGCCAGCAGCTTACAGGGGAATCAGCCCCAGCATTTT. Complete variable domain (other parts from reference TRBV7-8 and TRBJ1-5): GAGVSQSPRYKVAKRGQDVALRCDPISGHVSLFWYQQALGQGPEFLTYFQNEAQLDKSGLPSDRFFAERPEGSVSTLKIQRTQQEDSAVYLCASSLQGNQPQHFGDGTRLSIL.

The genes are TRBV28 and TRBJ2-5; TRBD1 matches at 7 bases. Germline V lookup: CDR1 MDHEN, CDR2 SYDVKM. V shed 5 bases, J shed 2 bases, and the junction held 5 bases outside the gene matches. The CDR3 extends over 14 amino acids. The CDR3 spells CASSPDRLQETQYF. The CDR3, as DNA: TGTGCCAGCAGTCCGGACAGGCTACAAGAGACCCAGTACTTC.

V usage is TRBV29-1 and J usage is TRBJ2-7; 10 bases agree with TRBD1. This CDR3 spans 14 amino acids. Trimming took 4 bases from V and 6 from J; bases not matched to a gene: 9. CDR1 is SQVTM, CDR2 ANQGSEA, per germline. The CDR3 DNA reads as TGCAGCGTTGTGTCATGGACAGGGGGGGTCGAGCAGTACTTC. It specifies CSVVSWTGGVEQYF.

The chain carries TRBV7-9 and TRBJ2-3; weak D call: TRBD1 (5 bases). V lost 0 bases and J lost 2, with 9 bases in between. The germline gives CDR1 SEHNR, CDR2 FQNEAQ (reference sequence). The CDR3 spans 15 residues. CDR3 amino acids: CASSLAKGHTDTQYF. CDR3 nucleotides: TGTGCCAGCAGCTTAGCCAAGGGGCACACAGATACGCAGTATTTT.

This chain uses TRBV28 with TRBJ2-7; 9 bases match TRBD2. The junction had 12 bases not matched to a gene; V was cut back by 5 bases and J by 4 bases. Germline CDR1 is MDHEN and CDR2 is SYDVKM. The CDR3 covers 16 residues. In DNA, the CDR3 is TGTGCCAGCAGTCCAAAACGACTAGCGGACCCTTACGAGCAGTACTTC. Its protein product is CASSPKRLADPYEQYF.

The chain has TRBV27 and TRBJ1-2; D call uncertain. The germline gives CDR1 MNHEY, CDR2 SMNVEV (reference sequence). The ends were cut back, 6 bases at V and 4 bases at J, with 12 bases in the middle. This CDR3 region has 13 residues. The CDR3 DNA reads TGTGCCAGCAGCCGGGGAATTGGCTATGGCTACACCTTC. It codes for CASSRGIGYGYTF.

In nucleotides, the CDR3 is TGTGCCATCAGTGAGTCCGACAGGACGTCGAACACCGGGGAGCTGTTTTTT. Protein product: CAISESDRTSNTGELFF. The rearrangement joins TRBV10-3 to TRBJ2-2; the D gene is possibly TRBD1 (6 bases). The ends were cut back, 0 bases at V and 0 bases at J, with 11 bases in the middle. The germline CDR1 and CDR2 sequences are ENHRY and SYGVKD. The CDR3 is 17 amino acids.

The chain recombines TRBV6-5 with TRBJ1-2, with D uncertain. In germline, CDR1 is MNHEY, CDR2 SVGAGI. The CDR3 is made up of 13 amino acids. Trimming left V 2 bases short and J 6 bases short, with 10 bases between. The CDR3: CASSYVGSDGYTF. The DNA of the CDR3 is TGTGCCAGCAGTTACGTTGGCAGTGATGGCTACACCTTC.